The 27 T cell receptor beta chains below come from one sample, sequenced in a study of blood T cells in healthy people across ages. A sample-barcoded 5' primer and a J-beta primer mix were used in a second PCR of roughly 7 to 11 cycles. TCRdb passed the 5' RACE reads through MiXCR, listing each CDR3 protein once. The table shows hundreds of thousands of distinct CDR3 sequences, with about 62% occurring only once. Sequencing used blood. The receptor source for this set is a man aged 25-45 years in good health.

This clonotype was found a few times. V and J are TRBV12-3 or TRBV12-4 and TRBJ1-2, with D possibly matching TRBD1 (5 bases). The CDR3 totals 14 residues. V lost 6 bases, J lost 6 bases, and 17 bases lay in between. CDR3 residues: CASSRNRQIDGYTF. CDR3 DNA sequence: TGTGCCAGCAGCCGCAATCGACAGATAGATGGCTACACCTTC.

The DNA for the CDR3 is TGTGCCAGCAGCAATAGCCCTCAGACCCAGTACTTC. Its protein product is CASSNSPQTQYF. The chain couples TRBV7-2 to TRBJ2-5, with D unresolved. The CDR3 has 12 amino acids. Germline CDR1 and CDR2: SGHTA and FQGNSA. V was cut by 5 bases and J by 6 bases, with 10 bases left in between.

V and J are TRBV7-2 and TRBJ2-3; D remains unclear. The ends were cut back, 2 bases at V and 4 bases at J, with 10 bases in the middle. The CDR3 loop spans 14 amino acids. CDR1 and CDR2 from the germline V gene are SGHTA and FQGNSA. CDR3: CASSLNRYPDTQYF. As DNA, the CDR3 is TGTGCCAGCAGCTTAAATCGGTACCCAGATACGCAGTATTTT.

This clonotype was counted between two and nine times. As DNA, the CDR3 is TGTGCCAGCAGCCAGGGAATCGATGAGCAGTTCTTC. Encoded protein: CASSQGIDEQFF. This rearrangement joins TRBV11-2 to TRBJ2-1; D perhaps matches TRBD1 (5 bases). The CDR3 contains 12 residues. Germline loops: CDR1 SGHAT, CDR2 FQNNGV. The germline V and J ends were trimmed by 5 bases and 8 bases, with 10 bases remaining between them. The entire variable domain, with the rest obtained from reference TRBV11-2 and TRBJ2-1, is as follows: EAGVAQSPRYKIIEKRQSVAFWCNPISGHATLYWYQQILGQGPKLLIQFQNNGVVDDSQLPKDRFSAERLKGVDSTLKIQPAKLEDSAVYLCASSQGIDEQFFGPGTRLTVL.

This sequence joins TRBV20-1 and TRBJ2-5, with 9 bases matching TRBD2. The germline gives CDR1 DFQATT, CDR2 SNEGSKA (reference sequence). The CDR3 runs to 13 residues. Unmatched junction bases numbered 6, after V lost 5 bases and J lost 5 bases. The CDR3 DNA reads TGCAGTGCTCGGACTAGCGCTAGGGAGACCCAGTACTTC. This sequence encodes CSARTSARETQYF.

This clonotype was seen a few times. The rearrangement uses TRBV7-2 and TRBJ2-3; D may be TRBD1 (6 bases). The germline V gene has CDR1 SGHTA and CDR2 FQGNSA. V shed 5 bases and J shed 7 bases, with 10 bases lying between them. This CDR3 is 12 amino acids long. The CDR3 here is CASSPTGNTQYF. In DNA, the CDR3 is TGTGCCAGCAGCCCTACAGGGAATACGCAGTATTTT.

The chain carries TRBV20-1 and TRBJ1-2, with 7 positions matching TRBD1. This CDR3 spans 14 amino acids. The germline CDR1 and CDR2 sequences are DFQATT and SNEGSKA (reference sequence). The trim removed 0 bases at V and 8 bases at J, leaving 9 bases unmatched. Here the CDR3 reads CSAREDRVRGGYTF. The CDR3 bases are TGCAGTGCTAGAGAAGACAGGGTGCGAGGAGGCTACACCTTC.

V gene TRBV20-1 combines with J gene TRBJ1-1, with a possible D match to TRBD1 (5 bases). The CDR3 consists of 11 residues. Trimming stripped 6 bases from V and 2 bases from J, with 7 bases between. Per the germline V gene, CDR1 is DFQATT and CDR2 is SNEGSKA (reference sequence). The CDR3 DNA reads TGCAGTGCCGGACACAACACTGAAGCTTTCTTT. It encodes CSAGHNTEAFF.

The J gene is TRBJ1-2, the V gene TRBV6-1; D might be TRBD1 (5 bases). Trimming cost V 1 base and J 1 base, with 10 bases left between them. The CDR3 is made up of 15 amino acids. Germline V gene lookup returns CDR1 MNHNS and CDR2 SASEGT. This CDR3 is CASSEETAFNYGYTF. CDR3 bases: TGTGCCAGCAGTGAAGAGACAGCATTTAACTATGGCTACACCTTC.

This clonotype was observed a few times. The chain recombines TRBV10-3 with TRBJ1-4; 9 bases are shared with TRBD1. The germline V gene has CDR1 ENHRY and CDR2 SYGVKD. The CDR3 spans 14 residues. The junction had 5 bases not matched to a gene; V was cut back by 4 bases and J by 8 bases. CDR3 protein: CAISGGQGNEKLFF. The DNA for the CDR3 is TGTGCCATCAGTGGGGGACAGGGAAACGAAAAACTGTTTTTT.

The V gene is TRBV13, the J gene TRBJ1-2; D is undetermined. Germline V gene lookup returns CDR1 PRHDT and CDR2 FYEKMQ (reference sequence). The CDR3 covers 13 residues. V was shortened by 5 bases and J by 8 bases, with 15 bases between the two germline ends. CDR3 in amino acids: CASSGSRVNGYTF. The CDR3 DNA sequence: TGTGCCAGCAGCGGGAGCCGGGTTAACGGCTACACCTTC.

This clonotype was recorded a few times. The CDR3: CSARTGTGNYGYTF. In DNA, the CDR3 is TGCAGTGCTAGAACCGGGACAGGGAACTATGGCTACACCTTC. The rearrangement links TRBV20-1 to TRBJ1-2; 9 nucleotides align to TRBD1. Germline CDR1 reads DFQATT; CDR2 reads SNEGSKA (reference sequence). There are 14 residues in the CDR3. V was pared by 2 bases and J by 2 bases, with 3 bases of the junction left unmatched.

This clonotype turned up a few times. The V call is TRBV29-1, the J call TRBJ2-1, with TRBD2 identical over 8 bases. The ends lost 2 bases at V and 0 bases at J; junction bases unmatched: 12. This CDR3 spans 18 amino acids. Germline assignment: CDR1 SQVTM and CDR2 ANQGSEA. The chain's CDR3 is CSVETPSGGLHSYNEQFF. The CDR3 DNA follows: TGCAGCGTTGAAACCCCCAGCGGGGGCCTCCACTCCTACAATGAGCAGTTCTTC.

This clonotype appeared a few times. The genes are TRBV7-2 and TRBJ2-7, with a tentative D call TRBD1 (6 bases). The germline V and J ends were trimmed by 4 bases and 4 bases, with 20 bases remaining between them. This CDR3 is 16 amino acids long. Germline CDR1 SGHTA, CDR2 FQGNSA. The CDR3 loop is CASSYINGQQGYEQYF. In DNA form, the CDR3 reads TGTGCCAGCAGCTATATTAATGGACAGCAGGGATACGAGCAGTACTTC.

DNA for the CDR3: TGTGCCAGCAGGGACGCGGGACAGGGTCAAGAGACCCAGTACTTC. Encoded protein: CASRDAGQGQETQYF. The rearrangement joins TRBV6-5 to TRBJ2-5; TRBD1 matches at 9 bases. The CDR3 extends over 15 amino acids. The germline V gene has CDR1 MNHEY and CDR2 SVGAGI. The V gene end was trimmed by 6 bases and the J gene end by 2 bases; junction bases not matched to a gene: 7.

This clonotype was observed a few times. This CDR3 reads CASKRGNAPPANTEAFF. The CDR3 DNA sequence: TGTGCCAGCAAAAGGGGGAATGCACCTCCGGCGAACACTGAAGCTTTCTTT. This sequence joins TRBV5-4 and TRBJ1-1; D perhaps matches TRBD1 (6 bases). The CDR3 contains 17 residues. Germline-derived CDR1 and CDR2 are SGHNT and YYREEE (reference sequence). V lost 6 bases and J lost 1, with 22 bases in between.

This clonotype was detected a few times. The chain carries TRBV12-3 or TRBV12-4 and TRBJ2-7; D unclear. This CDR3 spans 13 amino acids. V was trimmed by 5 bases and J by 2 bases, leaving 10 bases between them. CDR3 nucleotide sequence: TGTGCCAGCAGTCATCCTTTTCCCTACGAGCAGTACTTC. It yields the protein CASSHPFPYEQYF.

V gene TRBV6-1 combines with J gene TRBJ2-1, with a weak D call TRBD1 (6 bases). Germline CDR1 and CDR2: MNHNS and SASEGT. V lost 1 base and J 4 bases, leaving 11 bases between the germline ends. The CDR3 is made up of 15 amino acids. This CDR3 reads CASSEEEQGYNEQFF. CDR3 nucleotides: TGTGCCAGCAGTGAAGAGGAACAGGGTTACAATGAGCAGTTCTTC.

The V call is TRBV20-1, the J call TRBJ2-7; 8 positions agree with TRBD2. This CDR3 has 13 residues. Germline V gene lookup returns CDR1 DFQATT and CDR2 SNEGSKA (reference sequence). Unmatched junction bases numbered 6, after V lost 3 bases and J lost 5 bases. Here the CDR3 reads CSASGTRLHEQYF. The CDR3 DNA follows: TGCAGTGCTAGCGGGACTAGGCTCCACGAGCAGTACTTC.

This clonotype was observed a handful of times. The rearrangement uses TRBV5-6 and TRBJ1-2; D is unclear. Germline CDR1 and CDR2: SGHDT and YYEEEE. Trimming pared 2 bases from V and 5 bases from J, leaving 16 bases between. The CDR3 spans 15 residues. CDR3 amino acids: CASSLPQYAGYGYTF. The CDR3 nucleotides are TGTGCCAGCAGCTTACCTCAATACGCCGGGTATGGCTACACCTTC.

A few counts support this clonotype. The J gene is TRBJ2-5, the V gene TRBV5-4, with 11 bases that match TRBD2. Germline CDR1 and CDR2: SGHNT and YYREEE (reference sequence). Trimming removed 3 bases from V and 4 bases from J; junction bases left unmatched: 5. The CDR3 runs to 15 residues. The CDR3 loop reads CASSSLTSGVETQYF. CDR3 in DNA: TGTGCCAGCAGCTCCTTGACTAGCGGGGTAGAGACCCAGTACTTC.

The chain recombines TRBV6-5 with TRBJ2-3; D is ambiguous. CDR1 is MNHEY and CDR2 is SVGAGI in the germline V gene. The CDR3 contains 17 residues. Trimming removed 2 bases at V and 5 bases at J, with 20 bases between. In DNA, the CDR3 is TGTGCCAGCAGTTACGACGGCAGGCCCACGGGCGGAGATACGCAGTATTTT. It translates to CASSYDGRPTGGDTQYF.

The CDR3 spells CASSWFGTGPGEQYF. CDR3 bases: TGTGCCAGCAGTTGGTTTGGGACAGGACCAGGAGAGCAGTACTTC. This chain joins TRBV6-2 or TRBV6-3 and TRBJ2-4; 8 bases are a match to TRBD1. Germline V lookup: CDR1 MNHEY, CDR2 SVGEGT. After removal of 4 bases from V and 13 bases from J, the junction contained 15 bases not matched to a gene. The CDR3 consists of 15 residues.

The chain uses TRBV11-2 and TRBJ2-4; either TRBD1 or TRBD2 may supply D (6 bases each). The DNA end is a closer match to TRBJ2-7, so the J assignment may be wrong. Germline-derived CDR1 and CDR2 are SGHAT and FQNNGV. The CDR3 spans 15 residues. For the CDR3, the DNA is TGTGCCAGCAGCGCAGGTAGGGGGGCAGCCTACGAGCAGTACTTC. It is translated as CASSAGRGAAYEQYF.

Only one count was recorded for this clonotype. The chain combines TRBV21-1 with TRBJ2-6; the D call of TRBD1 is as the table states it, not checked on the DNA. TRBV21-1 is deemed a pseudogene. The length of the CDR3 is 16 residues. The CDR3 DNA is TGTGCCAGCAGCAAGGACAGGTACTCTGGGGCCAACGTCCTGACTTTC. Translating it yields CASSKDRYSGANVLTF.

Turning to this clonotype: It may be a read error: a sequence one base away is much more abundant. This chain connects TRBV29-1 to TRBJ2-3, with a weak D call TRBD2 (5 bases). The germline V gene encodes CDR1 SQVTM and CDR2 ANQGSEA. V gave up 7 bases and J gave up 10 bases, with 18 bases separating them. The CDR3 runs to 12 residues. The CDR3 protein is CSARDGEGSQYF. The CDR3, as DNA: TGCAGCGCCCGCGATGGAGAGGGCTCGCAGTATTTT.

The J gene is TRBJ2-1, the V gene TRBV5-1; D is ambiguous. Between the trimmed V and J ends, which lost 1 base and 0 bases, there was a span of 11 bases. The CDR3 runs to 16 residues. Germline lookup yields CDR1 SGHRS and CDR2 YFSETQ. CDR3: CASSLRAVSSYNEQFF. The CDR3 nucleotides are TGCGCCAGCAGCTTGAGGGCGGTCAGCTCCTACAATGAGCAGTTCTTC.